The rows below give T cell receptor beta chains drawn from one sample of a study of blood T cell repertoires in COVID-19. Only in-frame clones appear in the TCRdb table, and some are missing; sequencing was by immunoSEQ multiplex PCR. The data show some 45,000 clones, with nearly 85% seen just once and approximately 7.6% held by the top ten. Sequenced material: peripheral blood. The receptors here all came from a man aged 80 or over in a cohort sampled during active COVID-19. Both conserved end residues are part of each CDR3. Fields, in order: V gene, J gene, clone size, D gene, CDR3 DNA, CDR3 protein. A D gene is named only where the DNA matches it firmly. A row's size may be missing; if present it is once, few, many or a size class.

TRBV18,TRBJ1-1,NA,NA,TGTGCCAGCTCACCACCGTCCATTTCGGGGACTGAAGCTTTCTTT,CASSPPSISGTEAFF
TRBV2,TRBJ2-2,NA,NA,TGTGCCAGCAGGCTCTCCACTAGTCGTACGAACACCGGGGAGCTGTTTTTT,CASRLSTSRTNTGELFF
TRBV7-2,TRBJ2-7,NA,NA,TGTGCCAGCAGGCGGGGAGGCTACGAGCAGTACTTC,CASRRGGYEQYF
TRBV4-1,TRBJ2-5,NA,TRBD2,TGCGCCAGCAGCCAAGGGGAGGGAGGGGAGACCCAGTACTTC,CASSQGEGGETQYF
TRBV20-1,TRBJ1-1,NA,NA,TGCAGTGCTACGGACAGCCCTGGGGCTTTCTTT,CSATDSPGAFF
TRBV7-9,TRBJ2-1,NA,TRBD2,TGTGCCAGCCGCCGGACGACTAGCGGGGTCTCCTACAATGAGCAGTTCTTC,CASRRTTSGVSYNEQFF
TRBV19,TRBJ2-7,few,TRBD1,TGTGCCAGTAGTTTACGACAGGGGGGCTACGAGCAGTACTTC,CASSLRQGGYEQYF
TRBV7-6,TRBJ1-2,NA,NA,TGTGCCAGCAGCCCCCGCCAGGCTAACTATGGCTACACCTTC,CASSPRQANYGYTF
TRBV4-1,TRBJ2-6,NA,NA,TGCGCCAGCAGCCAAGATGTATGGCTAACCGGGGGATCTGGGGCCAACGTCCTGACTTTC,CASSQDVWLTGGSGANVLTF
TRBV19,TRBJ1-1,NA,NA,TGTGCCAGTAGTATGCGGGGGGGCAACACTGAAGCTTTCTTT,CASSMRGGNTEAFF